This T cell receptor beta chain was captured by sequencing in a study of beta chain features in type 1 diabetes. Of the isolated RNA, all was reverse transcribed, and so the sequenced material was expressed TCRB transcripts. The assay was immunoSEQ multiplex PCR, and TCRdb's table has in-frame clones only and misses some. The sample lists 200,000 to 250,000 clones, around 26% occurring once. The CDR3 is 13 amino acids. CDR1 GTSNPN and CDR2 SVGIG come from the germline V gene (reference sequence). Trimming removed 2 bases from V and 1 base from J, with 8 bases in between. The receptor was isolated from a man in his thirties or forties in good health. Sample: central memory CD4+ T cells from blood. The rearrangement links TRBV30 to TRBJ2-5; D is undetermined. The CDR3, as DNA: TGTGCCTGGAGTCAAGCAGCCCAAGAGACCCAGTACTTC. This translates into CAWSQAAQETQYF.